This TCR beta chain was captured in a study of technical replicates of blood from four donors. Sequencing used immunoSEQ multiplex PCR; TCRdb keeps in-frame clones, though not all of them. The sample has around 83,000 clones; around 94% are singletons. The CDR3 loop spans 17 amino acids. CDR1 LNHDA and CDR2 SQIVND come from the germline V gene (reference sequence). V shed 2 bases and J 3 bases; nucleotides not matched to a gene: 9. The chain recombines TRBV19 with TRBJ2-2, with 7 bases matching TRBD2. The receptor comes from a human donor in good health. Material: T cells isolated from PBMCs. The CDR3 loop reads CASSIIGALADTGELFF. CDR3 sequence (DNA): TGTGCCAGTAGTATAATCGGGGCTCTAGCGGACACCGGGGAGCTGTTTTTT.